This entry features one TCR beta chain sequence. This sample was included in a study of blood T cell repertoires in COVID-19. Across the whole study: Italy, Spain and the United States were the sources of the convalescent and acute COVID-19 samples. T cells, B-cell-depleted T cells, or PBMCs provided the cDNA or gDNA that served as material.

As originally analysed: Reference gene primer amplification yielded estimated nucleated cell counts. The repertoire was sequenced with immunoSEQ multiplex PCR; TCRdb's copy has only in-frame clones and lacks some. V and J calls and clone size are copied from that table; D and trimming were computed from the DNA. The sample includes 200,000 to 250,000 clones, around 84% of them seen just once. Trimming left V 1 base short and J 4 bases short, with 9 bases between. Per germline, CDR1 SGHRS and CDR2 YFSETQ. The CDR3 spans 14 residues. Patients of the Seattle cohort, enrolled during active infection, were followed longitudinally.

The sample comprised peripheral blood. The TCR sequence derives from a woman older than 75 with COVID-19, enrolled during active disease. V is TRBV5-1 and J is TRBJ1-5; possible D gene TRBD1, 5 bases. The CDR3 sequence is CASSLNGGNQPQHF. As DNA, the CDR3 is TGCGCCAGCAGCTTGAACGGGGGGAATCAGCCCCAGCATTTT.